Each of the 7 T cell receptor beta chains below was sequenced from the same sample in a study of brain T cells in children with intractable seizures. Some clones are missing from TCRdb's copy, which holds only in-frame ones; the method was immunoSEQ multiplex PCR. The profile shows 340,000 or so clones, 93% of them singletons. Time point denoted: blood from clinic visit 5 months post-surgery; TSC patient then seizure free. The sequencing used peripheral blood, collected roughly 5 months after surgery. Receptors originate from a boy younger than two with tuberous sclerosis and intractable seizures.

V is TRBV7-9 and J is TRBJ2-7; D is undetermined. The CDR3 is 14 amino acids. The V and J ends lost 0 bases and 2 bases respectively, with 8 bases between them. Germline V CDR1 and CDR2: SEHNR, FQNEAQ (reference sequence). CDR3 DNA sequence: TGTGCCAGCAGCTTAGCGCTAGGCACCTACGAGCAGTACTTC. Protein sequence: CASSLALGTYEQYF.

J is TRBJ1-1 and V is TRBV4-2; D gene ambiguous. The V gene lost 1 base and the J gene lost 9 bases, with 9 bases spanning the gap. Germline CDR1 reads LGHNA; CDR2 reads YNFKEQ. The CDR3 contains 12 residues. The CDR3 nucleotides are TGTGCCAGCAGCCAAGGCCGGTCGCAAGCTTTCTTT. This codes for CASSQGRSQAFF.

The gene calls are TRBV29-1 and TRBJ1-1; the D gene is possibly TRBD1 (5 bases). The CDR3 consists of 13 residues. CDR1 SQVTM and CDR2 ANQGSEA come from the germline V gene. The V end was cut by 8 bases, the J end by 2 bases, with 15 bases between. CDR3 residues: CSSVRQQNTEAFF. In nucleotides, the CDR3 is TGCAGCTCCGTGAGACAGCAAAACACTGAAGCTTTCTTT. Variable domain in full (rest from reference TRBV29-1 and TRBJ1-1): SAVISQKPSRDICQRGTSLTIQCQVDSQVTMMFWYRQQPGQSLTLIATANQGSEATYESGFVIDKFPISRPNLTFSTLTVSNMSPEDSSIYLCSSVRQQNTEAFFGQGTRLTVV.

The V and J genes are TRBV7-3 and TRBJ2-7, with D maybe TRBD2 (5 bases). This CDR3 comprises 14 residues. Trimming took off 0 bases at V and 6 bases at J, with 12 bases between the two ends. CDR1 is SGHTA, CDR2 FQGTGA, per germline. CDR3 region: CASSLTGAPSEQYF. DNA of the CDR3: TGTGCCAGCAGCTTAACGGGAGCCCCAAGCGAGCAGTACTTC.

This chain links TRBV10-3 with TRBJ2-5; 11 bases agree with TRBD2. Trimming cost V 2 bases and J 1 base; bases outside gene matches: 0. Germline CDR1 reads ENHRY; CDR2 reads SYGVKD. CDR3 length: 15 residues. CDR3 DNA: TGTGCCATCAGTGAGCTAGCGGGGGGCCAAGAGACCCAGTACTTC. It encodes CAISELAGGQETQYF.

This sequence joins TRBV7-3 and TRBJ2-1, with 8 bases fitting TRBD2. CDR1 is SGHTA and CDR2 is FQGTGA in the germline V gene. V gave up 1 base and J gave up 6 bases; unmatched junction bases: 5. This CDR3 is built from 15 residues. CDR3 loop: CASSLRAGAFNEQFF. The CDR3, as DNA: TGTGCCAGCAGCTTAAGAGCGGGAGCCTTCAATGAGCAGTTCTTC.

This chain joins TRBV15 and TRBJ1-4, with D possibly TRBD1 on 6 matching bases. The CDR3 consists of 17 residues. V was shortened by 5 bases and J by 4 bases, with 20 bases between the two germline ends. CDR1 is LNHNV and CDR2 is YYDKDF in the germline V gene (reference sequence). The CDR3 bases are TGTGCCACCAGCGGAATTACTATGGACAGCCATAATGAAAAACTGTTTTTT. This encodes CATSGITMDSHNEKLFF.